The 2 T cell receptor beta chains listed next were all sequenced from one sample in a study. TCRdb used MiXCR to reprocess the RT-PCR reads, holding one entry per CDR3 protein. The data contain about 680,000 distinct CDR3 sequences, approximately 15% of them singletons. The material sequenced was memory CD4+ T cells from blood. The receptors stem from a female donor in good health, serving as a healthy control.

This CDR3 reads CASSSKRGPNTGELFF. The CDR3 DNA reads TGTGCCAGCAGTTCCAAGCGGGGCCCTAACACCGGGGAGCTGTTTTTT. The chain links TRBV7-8 to TRBJ2-2; 7 nucleotides match TRBD2. Per germline, CDR1 SGHVS and CDR2 FQNEAQ. CDR3 length equals 16 residues. Unmatched junction bases numbered 9, after V lost 6 bases and J lost 2 bases.

J is TRBJ2-1 and V is TRBV12-3 or TRBV12-4, with unresolved D. Trimming took 6 bases from V and 0 from J, leaving 12 bases between them. The CDR3 length is 15 residues. The CDR3 region is CASSLILSSYNEQFF. The CDR3, as DNA: TGTGCCAGCAGCCTCATCCTAAGCTCCTACAATGAGCAGTTCTTC.